The 7 T cell receptor beta chains below were found in one sample sequenced in a study of human T cells and chemical hapten exposure. Whole blood that had not been fractionated was the source of extracted total RNA. The library tagged each cDNA molecule with unique molecular identifiers. TCRdb re-called the reads with MiXCR, one entry per CDR3 protein. The sample holds around 120,000 distinct CDR3 sequences, 8.5% seen once. The sequenced sample consisted of whole blood. The receptor source for this set is a human donor in good health. Some clones in this sample may be carry-over from other donors' samples.

This clonotype showed up many times. The chain employs TRBV6-4 and TRBJ1-2; the D is unclear. Germline values: CDR1 MRHNA, CDR2 SNTAGT. CDR3 size: 11 residues. V gave up 3 bases and J gave up 8 bases, with 7 bases separating them. This chain's CDR3 is CASSEGHGYTF. The CDR3 DNA follows: TGTGCCAGCAGTGAAGGGCACGGCTACACCTTC.

This clonotype was seen only a few times. CDR3 nucleotide sequence: TGTGCCAGCAGTCACTTGACAGGGACCGGGGAGCTGTTTTTT. Translating gives CASSHLTGTGELFF. The V call is TRBV6-6, the J call TRBJ2-2, with TRBD1 identical over 7 bases. The CDR3 has 14 amino acids. V gave up 5 bases and J gave up 5 bases; unmatched junction bases: 5. In germline, CDR1 is MNHNY, CDR2 SVGAGI (reference sequence).

This clonotype was detected a few times. This rearrangement joins TRBV7-2 to TRBJ1-3, with D maybe TRBD1 (5 bases). The CDR3 consists of 16 residues. Germline CDR1 SGHTA, CDR2 FQGNSA. V lost 5 bases and J lost 2, with 16 bases in between. Here the CDR3 reads CASSPRQPETGNTIYF. CDR3 DNA: TGTGCCAGCAGCCCACGACAGCCGGAGACTGGAAACACCATATATTTT.

The chain links TRBV10-3 to TRBJ2-7, with D maybe TRBD1 (6 bases). V was pared by 0 bases and J by 1 base, with 13 bases between. CDR1 is ENHRY, CDR2 SYGVKD, per germline. This CDR3 spans 16 amino acids. This CDR3 is CAISESRQAPSYEQYF. The CDR3 bases are TGTGCCATCAGTGAGTCGAGACAGGCACCTTCCTACGAGCAGTACTTC.

This chain joins TRBV19 and TRBJ2-7; D is unresolved. CDR3 length: 13 amino acids. Trimming shortened V by 3 bases and J by 3 bases, and 9 bases separated the two germline ends. CDR1 is LNHDA and CDR2 is SQIVND in the germline V gene (reference sequence). CDR3 bases: TGTGCCAGTAGTATTGGGCAGCTCTACGAGCAGTACTTC. The encoded protein is CASSIGQLYEQYF.

The rearrangement joins TRBV15 to TRBJ2-5; possible D gene TRBD1, 5 bases. There are 14 residues in the CDR3. Germline V gene sequence: CDR1 LNHNV, CDR2 YYDKDF (reference sequence). The V and J ends lost 6 bases and 4 bases respectively, with 15 bases between them. CDR3 coding DNA: TGTGCCACCAGGCGCGCAGGGTTCGGAGAGACCCAGTACTTC. This encodes CATRRAGFGETQYF. The whole variable domain, filled in from reference TRBV15 and TRBJ2-5, reads DAMVIQNPRYQVTQFGKPVTLSCSQTLNHNVMYWYQQKSSQAPKLLFHYYDKDFNNEADTPDNFQSRRPNTSFCFLDIRSPGLGDTAMYLCATRRAGFGETQYFGPGTRLLVL.

This clonotype appeared many times. This rearrangement joins TRBV20-1 to TRBJ1-2, with D unclear. The V and J ends lost 6 bases and 1 base respectively, with 9 bases between them. This CDR3 spans 12 amino acids. CDR1 is DFQATT and CDR2 is SNEGSKA in the germline V gene (reference sequence). The CDR3 DNA sequence: TGCAGTGCCATCACAGATAACTATGGCTACACCTTC. Amino acid sequence: CSAITDNYGYTF.